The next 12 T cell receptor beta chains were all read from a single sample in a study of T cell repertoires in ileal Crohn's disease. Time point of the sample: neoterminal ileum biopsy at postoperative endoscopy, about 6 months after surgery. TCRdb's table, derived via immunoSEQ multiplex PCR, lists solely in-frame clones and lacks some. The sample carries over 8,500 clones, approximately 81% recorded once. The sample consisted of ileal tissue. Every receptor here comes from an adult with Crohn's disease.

CDR3 sequence (DNA): TGTGCCAGCAGCGACTCAGGGGTATCCTATGGCTACACCTTC. This translates into CASSDSGVSYGYTF. This chain links TRBV6-5 with TRBJ1-2; maybe TRBD1 (6 bases). V dropped 6 bases and J dropped 4 bases, with 15 bases sitting between them. Germline CDR1 reads MNHEY; CDR2 reads SVGAGI. CDR3 size: 14 residues.

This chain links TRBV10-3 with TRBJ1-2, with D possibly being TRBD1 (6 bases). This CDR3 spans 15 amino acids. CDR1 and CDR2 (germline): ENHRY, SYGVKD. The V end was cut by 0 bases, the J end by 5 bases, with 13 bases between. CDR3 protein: CAISESNRERYGYTF. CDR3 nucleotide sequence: TGTGCCATCAGTGAGTCGAACAGGGAAAGGTATGGCTACACCTTC.

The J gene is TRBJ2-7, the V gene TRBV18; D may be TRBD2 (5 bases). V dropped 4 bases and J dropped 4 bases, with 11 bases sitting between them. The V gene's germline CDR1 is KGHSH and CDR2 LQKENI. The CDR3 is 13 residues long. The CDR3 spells CASSLDGVYEQYF. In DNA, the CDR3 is TGTGCCAGCTCACTCGACGGGGTATACGAGCAGTACTTC.

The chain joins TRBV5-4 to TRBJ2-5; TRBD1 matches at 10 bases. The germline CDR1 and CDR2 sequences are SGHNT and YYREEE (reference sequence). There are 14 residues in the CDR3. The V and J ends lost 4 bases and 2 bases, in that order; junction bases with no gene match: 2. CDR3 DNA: TGTGCCAGCAGCGTGGGACAGGGGCAAGAGACCCAGTACTTC. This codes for CASSVGQGQETQYF.

CDR3 sequence reads: CSVSTGSEQFF. CDR3 sequence (DNA): TGCAGTGTCTCTACTGGTTCCGAGCAGTTCTTC. The V call is TRBV20-1, the J call TRBJ2-1; D not resolved. CDR3 size: 11 residues. Germline CDR1 DFQATT, CDR2 SNEGSKA (reference sequence). The germline V and J ends were trimmed by 7 bases and 10 bases, with 14 bases remaining between them.

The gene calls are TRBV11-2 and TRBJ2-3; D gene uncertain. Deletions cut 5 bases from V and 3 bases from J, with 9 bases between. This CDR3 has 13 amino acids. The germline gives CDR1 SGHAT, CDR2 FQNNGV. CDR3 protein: CASSHVQTDTQYF. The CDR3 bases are TGTGCCAGCAGCCATGTCCAGACAGATACGCAGTATTTT.

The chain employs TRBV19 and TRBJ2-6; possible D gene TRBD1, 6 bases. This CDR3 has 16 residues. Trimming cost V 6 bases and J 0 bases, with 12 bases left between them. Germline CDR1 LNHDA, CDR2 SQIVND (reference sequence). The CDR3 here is CASRPGHSSGANVLTF. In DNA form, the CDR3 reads TGTGCCAGTAGGCCGGGACACAGCTCTGGGGCCAACGTCCTGACTTTC.

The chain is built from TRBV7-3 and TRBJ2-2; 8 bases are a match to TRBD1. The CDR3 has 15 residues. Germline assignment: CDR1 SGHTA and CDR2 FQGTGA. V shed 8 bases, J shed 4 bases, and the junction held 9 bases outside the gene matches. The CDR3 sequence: CASARRTGSTGELFF. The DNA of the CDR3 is TGTGCCAGCGCCAGGCGGACAGGGTCCACCGGGGAGCTGTTTTTT. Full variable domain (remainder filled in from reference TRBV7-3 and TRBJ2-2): GAGVSQTPSNKVTEKGKYVELRCDPISGHTALYWYRQSLGQGPEFLIYFQGTGAADDSGLPNDRFFAVRPEGSVSTLKIQRTERGDSAVYLCASARRTGSTGELFFGEGSRLTVL.

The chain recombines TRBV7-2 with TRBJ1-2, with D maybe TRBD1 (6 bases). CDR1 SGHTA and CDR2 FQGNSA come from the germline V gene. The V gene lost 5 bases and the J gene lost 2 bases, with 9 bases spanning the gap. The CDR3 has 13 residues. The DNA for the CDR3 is TGTGCCAGCAGCCAAGGGGGAAACTATGGCTACACCTTC. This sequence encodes CASSQGGNYGYTF.

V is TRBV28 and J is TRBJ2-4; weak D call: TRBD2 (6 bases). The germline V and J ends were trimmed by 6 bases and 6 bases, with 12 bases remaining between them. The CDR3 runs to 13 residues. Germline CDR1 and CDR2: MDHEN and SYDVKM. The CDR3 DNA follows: TGTGCCAGCAGCTCTAGCGCCGGAAACATTCAGTACTTC. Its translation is CASSSSAGNIQYF. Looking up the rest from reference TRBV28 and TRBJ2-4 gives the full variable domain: DVKVTQSSRYLVKRTGEKVFLECVQDMDHENMFWYRQDPGLGLRLIYFSYDVKMKEKGDIPEGYSVSREKKERFSLILESASTNQTSMYLCASSSSAGNIQYFGAGTRLSVL.

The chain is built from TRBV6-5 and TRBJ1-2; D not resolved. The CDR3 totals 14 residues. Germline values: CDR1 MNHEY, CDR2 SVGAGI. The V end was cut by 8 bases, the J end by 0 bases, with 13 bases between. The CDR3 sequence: CASLGAAANYGYTF. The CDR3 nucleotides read TGTGCCAGCCTTGGAGCAGCCGCTAACTATGGCTACACCTTC.

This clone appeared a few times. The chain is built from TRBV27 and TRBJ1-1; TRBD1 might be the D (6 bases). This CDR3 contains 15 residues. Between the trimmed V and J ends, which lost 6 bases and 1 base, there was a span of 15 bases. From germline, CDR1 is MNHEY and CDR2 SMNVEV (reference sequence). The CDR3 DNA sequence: TGTGCCAGCAGCTCTTATAGGACAGCGAACACTGAAGCTTTCTTT. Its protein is CASSSYRTANTEAFF.